Presented here are 20 T cell receptor beta chains from one specimen sequenced in a study of T cell clonality in common variable immunodeficiency. Data came from immunoSEQ multiplex PCR; TCRdb stores just in-frame clones and leaves some out. The sample was found to contain approximately 37,000 clones, and every one recurs. Specimen: peripheral blood mononuclear cells. Source of these receptors: a person aged 18 to 75 in good health.

This clone was picked up many times. The read terminates 3 residues ahead of where the CDR3 ends, so the germline J gene completes it. The rearrangement links TRBV5-1 to TRBJ2-4, with D tentatively TRBD1 (5 bases). Between the trimmed V and J ends, which lost 1 base and 8 bases, there was a span of 16 bases. This CDR3 spans 15 amino acids. Germline V gene sequence: CDR1 SGHRS, CDR2 YFSETQ. The part of the CDR3 DNA that was read is TGCGCCAGCAGCTTGAGTCAGGGTAGTTCCTACATT. Translation: CASSLSQGSSYI. From start to end, the CDR3 is CASSLSQGSSYIQYF.

This clone appeared many times. The read halts 3 residues ahead of the CDR3 end, with the missing end drawn from the germline J gene. J is TRBJ1-4 and V is TRBV20-1, with D perhaps TRBD1 (5 bases). CDR3 length equals 16 residues. Looked up from germline, CDR1 is DFQATT and CDR2 is SNEGSKA (reference sequence). CDR3 residues: CSADNRLASGANVLFF. The covered CDR3 bases are TGCAGTGCTGACAACCGGTTGGCTTCTGGGGCCAACGTA.

This clone was counted many times. The read terminates 3 residues ahead of where the CDR3 ends, so the germline J gene completes it. The rearrangement links TRBV19 to TRBJ2-2; perhaps TRBD1 as D (5 bases). This CDR3 region has 14 residues. Germline V lookup: CDR1 LNHDA, CDR2 SQIVND (reference sequence). Trimming left V 4 bases short and J 2 bases short, with 8 bases between. The CDR3 is CASSTDTNTGELFF. The DNA read from the CDR3 is TGTGCCAGTAGTACGGACACCAACACCGGGGAG.

This clone was seen at least ten times. The observed sequence ends 3 residues before the CDR3 terminus, with the missing tail filled in from the germline J gene. This sample also contains other DNA sequences that code for the same CDR3. V gene TRBV7-8 combines with J gene TRBJ1-3, with no clear D. Germline CDR1 is SGHVS and CDR2 is FQNEAQ. V lost 2 bases and J 4 bases, leaving 9 bases between the germline ends. The CDR3 consists of 14 residues. The sequenced CDR3 bases are TGTGCCAGCAGCTTAACCATAAGGGGAAACACC. Amino acid sequence: CASSLTIRGNT. Given in full, the CDR3 is CASSLTIRGNTIYF.

This clone was counted ten times or more. The CDR3 region is CASSRGESYEDTQYF. Partial CDR3 DNA: TGTGCCAGCAGCCGAGGGGAGTCCTATGAGGATACG. This chain joins TRBV13 and TRBJ2-3; D is possibly TRBD1 or TRBD2 (5 bases each). The read falls 3 residues short of the CDR3 end, and the missing part is taken from the germline J gene. There are 15 residues in the CDR3. V gave up 5 bases and J gave up 6 bases, with 18 bases separating them. Looked up from germline, CDR1 is PRHDT and CDR2 is FYEKMQ (reference sequence).

This clone was counted many times. The CDR3 end is not reached by the read, which stops 3 residues before it; the germline J gene fills it in. V usage is TRBV20-1 and J usage is TRBJ2-2, with D possibly matching TRBD2 (5 bases). V was cut by 0 bases and J by 8 bases, with 19 bases left in between. The germline gives CDR1 DFQATT, CDR2 SNEGSKA (reference sequence). The CDR3 sequence is 16 residues long. CDR3 bases read: TGCAGTGCTAGAGATGAGCGGACGCCCCTTTGGGGGGAG. Its protein is CSARDERTPLWGE. The CDR3 in its entirety is CSARDERTPLWGELFF.

The table lists this clone with many counts. The read halts 3 residues ahead of the CDR3 end, with the missing end drawn from the germline J gene. This rearrangement joins TRBV4-1 to TRBJ2-3; 10 positions match TRBD2. The junction had 11 bases not matched to a gene; V was cut back by 3 bases and J by 8 bases. The CDR3 runs to 16 residues. Germline values: CDR1 MGHRA, CDR2 YSYEKL. CDR3 protein: CASSQDSTRLAGTQYF. The CDR3 DNA, read in part, is TGCGCCAGCAGCCAGGATAGTACCCGACTAGCGGGTACG.

This clone was observed at least ten times. The CDR3 end lies 3 residues beyond the end of the read and is filled in from the germline J gene. V gene TRBV20-1 combines with J gene TRBJ1-6, with TRBD1 matching over 11 bases. The CDR3 has 16 amino acids. The V and J ends lost 5 bases and 1 base, in that order; junction bases with no gene match: 4. Germline CDR1 and CDR2: DFQATT and SNEGSKA (reference sequence). CDR3 in amino acids: CSARGQGGSYNSPLHF. Partial CDR3 DNA: TGCAGTGCTCGGGGACAGGGGGGATCCTATAATTCACCC.

As regards this clone: The read comes to an end 3 residues before the CDR3 does, leaving the germline J gene to fill in the end. The chain is built from TRBV2 and TRBJ1-1, with 10 bases identical to TRBD1. With 7 bases clipped from V and 3 bases from J, the junction kept 11 bases outside the gene matches. The CDR3 is made up of 16 amino acids. Per germline, CDR1 SNHLY and CDR2 FYNNEI. The CDR3: CASTGRDRGRYTEAFF. The CDR3 bases that were read are TGTGCCAGCACCGGCCGGGACAGGGGTAGGTACACTGAA.

This clone appeared a few times. The CDR3 extends 3 residues past the end of the read, so its final part is completed from the germline J gene. V gene TRBV5-1 combines with J gene TRBJ2-4, with 11 bases aligning to TRBD2. Unmatched junction bases numbered 16, after V lost 1 base and J lost 1 base. CDR1 and CDR2 (germline): SGHRS, YFSETQ. The CDR3 consists of 21 residues. CDR3 sequence reads: CASSLSDLTSGAGSAKNIQYF. The CDR3 DNA, read in part, is TGCGCCAGCAGCTTGTCCGACTTGACTAGCGGGGCTGGGTCGGCCAAAAACATT. Full variable domain (rest looked up from reference TRBV5-1 and TRBJ2-4): KAGVTQTPRYLIKTRGQQVTLSCSPISGHRSVSWYQQTPGQGLQFLFEYFSETQRNKGNFPGRFSGRQFSNSRSEMNVSTLELGDSALYLCASSLSDLTSGAGSAKNIQYFGAGTRLSVL.

This clone was seen ten or more times. Sequencing ends 3 residues short of the CDR3 end; the germline J gene provides the rest. V usage is TRBV19 and J usage is TRBJ2-7; 7 bases line up with TRBD1. The CDR3 totals 16 residues. The germline CDR1 and CDR2 sequences are LNHDA and SQIVND (reference sequence). Trimming removed 1 base from V and 3 bases from J; junction bases left unmatched: 9. The CDR3 reads CASSIATGTDFYEQYF. CDR3 DNA, as far as it was read: TGTGCCAGTAGTATAGCCACCGGGACAGACTTCTACGAG.

This clone showed up many times. The read gets to within 3 residues of the CDR3 end, and the germline J gene fills in the rest. The V gene is TRBV5-1, the J gene TRBJ2-6; D call uncertain. The CDR3 covers 13 residues. Germline V gives CDR1 SGHRS, CDR2 YFSETQ. V lost 0 bases to trimming and J lost 5 bases, with 3 bases between them. The CDR3 spells CASSLDRANVLTF. CDR3 DNA, as far as it was read: TGCGCCAGCAGCTTGGACAGGGCCAACGTC.

This clone was seen many times. The DNA ends 3 residues before the CDR3 does, and the rest of the CDR3 is filled in from the germline J gene. The chain is built from TRBV18 and TRBJ1-5, with D unresolved. Trimming removed 5 bases at V and 3 bases at J, with 5 bases between. Germline V gene sequence: CDR1 KGHSH, CDR2 LQKENI. The CDR3 runs to 12 residues. The CDR3 here is CASSSFNQPQHF. CDR3 bases read: TGTGCCAGCTCATCCTTCAATCAGCCC.

This clone was seen many times. The CDR3 goes on 3 residues after the read ends, and that part is filled in from the germline J gene. V is TRBV12-3 or TRBV12-4 and J is TRBJ2-1, with 7 bases matching TRBD1. The CDR3 has 15 amino acids. Unmatched junction bases numbered 0, after V lost 1 base and J lost 0 bases. This chain's CDR3 is CASSLDRGSYNEQFF. The CDR3 bases that were read are TGTGCCAGCAGTTTAGACAGGGGCTCCTACAATGAG.

The sample holds many counts of this clone. The read ends 3 residues early relative to the CDR3; the germline J gene fills the gap. The chain links TRBV30 to TRBJ1-1, with 9 bases lining up with TRBD1. The germline V gene has CDR1 GTSNPN and CDR2 SVGIG (reference sequence). V was pared by 6 bases and J by 0 bases, with 5 bases of the junction left unmatched. This CDR3 has 14 amino acids. CDR3 sequence reads: CACPGTGMNTEAFF. CDR3 DNA, as far as it was read: TGTGCCTGTCCCGGGACAGGGATGAACACTGAA.

This clone has ten or more counts. The read ends 3 residues before the CDR3 terminus; that terminus is restored from the germline J gene. The V call is TRBV11-3, the J call TRBJ1-1; D is undetermined. Between the trimmed V and J ends, which lost 0 bases and 2 bases, there was a span of 4 bases. This CDR3 contains 13 residues. Germline V lookup: CDR1 SGHNT, CDR2 YENEEA. The sequenced CDR3 bases are TGTGCCAGCAGCTTAGATAGTAACACTGAA. Residues: CASSLDSNTE. The CDR3 as a whole reads CASSLDSNTEAFF.

This clone showed up just a few times. The read is 3 residues too short to cover the CDR3 end, so that end is filled in from the germline J gene. The rearrangement uses TRBV7-2 and TRBJ2-2; TRBD1 aligns across 7 bases. CDR1 and CDR2 (germline): SGHTA, FQGNSA. The CDR3 contains 15 residues. CDR3 bases read: TGTGCCAGCAGCCTACTGACAGGGAACAATTCACCG. Protein product: CASSLLTGNNSP. The full CDR3 protein is CASSLLTGNNSPLFF. The variable domain in full, with the rest retrieved from reference TRBV7-2 and TRBJ2-2, is GAGVSQSPSNKVTEKGKDVELRCDPISGHTALYWYRQSLGQGLEFLIYFQGNSAPDKSGLPSDRFSAERTGGSVSTLTIQRTQQEDSAVYLCASSLLTGNNSPLFFGEGSRLTVL.

Worth noting for this clone: The observed sequence ends 3 residues before the CDR3 terminus, with the missing tail filled in from the germline J gene. The chain couples TRBV5-1 to TRBJ2-1, with 7 bases identical to TRBD1. CDR1 is SGHRS, CDR2 YFSETQ, per germline. Trimming cost V 0 bases and J 1 base; bases outside gene matches: 4. The CDR3 totals 16 residues. The covered CDR3 bases are TGCGCCAGCAGCTTGGGACAGGGATGGTCCTACAATGAG. This gives the protein CASSLGQGWSYNE. The entire CDR3 is CASSLGQGWSYNEQFF. Supplemented by reference TRBV5-1 and TRBJ2-1, the full variable domain reads KAGVTQTPRYLIKTRGQQVTLSCSPISGHRSVSWYQQTPGQGLQFLFEYFSETQRNKGNFPGRFSGRQFSNSRSEMNVSTLELGDSALYLCASSLGQGWSYNEQFFGPGTRLTVL.

Notes on this clone: At one of its ends the junction is not consistent with the germline gene, which may arise from a read error. The read finishes 3 residues shy of the CDR3 end, and the germline J gene is used to complete it. The chain links TRBV7-7 to TRBJ2-3, with 10 bases fitting TRBD1. CDR3 size: 16 residues. Germline CDR1 SSHAT, CDR2 FNYEAQ (reference sequence). The CDR3 region is CASSASGTGDTDTQYF. The CDR3 DNA, read in part, is TGTGCTAGCAGCGCAAGCGGGACAGGGGACACAGATACG.

This clone has just a few counts. The read halts 3 residues ahead of the CDR3 end, with the missing end drawn from the germline J gene. This rearrangement joins TRBV2 to TRBJ1-4; D perhaps matches TRBD1 (5 bases). The germline CDR1 and CDR2 sequences are SNHLY and FYNNEI. CDR3 length: 14 residues. V was trimmed by 6 bases and J by 4 bases, leaving 12 bases between them. CDR3 loop: CASRPGAFNEKLFF. The DNA read from the CDR3 is TGTGCCAGCAGGCCTGGGGCGTTTAATGAAAAA.